The next 26 T cell receptor beta chains were all read from a single sample in a study of blood T cell repertoires in COVID-19. Clones were sequenced by immunoSEQ multiplex PCR, and TCRdb holds only the in-frame ones, with some missing. The sample yields around 80,000 clones, 70% to 90% seen once. The material sequenced was peripheral blood. The receptors derive from a woman older than 75 with acute or convalescent COVID-19.

This rearrangement joins TRBV9 to TRBJ2-5; D unresolved. Germline CDR1 and CDR2: SGDLS and YYNGEE. Trimming left V 8 bases short and J 2 bases short, with 16 bases between. The CDR3 totals 14 residues. The CDR3 reads CARGSTAVQETQYF. As DNA, the CDR3 is TGTGCCAGGGGTTCCACGGCGGTACAAGAGACCCAGTACTTC.

V and J are TRBV2 and TRBJ1-2, with a possible D match to TRBD1 (5 bases). Germline-derived CDR1 and CDR2 are SNHLY and FYNNEI. Trimming stripped 2 bases from V and 4 bases from J, with 8 bases between. CDR3 size: 13 residues. The CDR3, as DNA: TGTGCCAGCAGTGAAAGGGGAACCTATGGCTACACCTTC. This gives the protein CASSERGTYGYTF.

This clone was observed a single time. The genes are TRBV27 and TRBJ2-7; 7 bases align to TRBD1. Germline-derived CDR1 and CDR2 are MNHEY and SMNVEV (reference sequence). The length of the CDR3 is 14 residues. Trimming cost V 4 bases and J 5 bases; bases outside gene matches: 8. The CDR3 loop is CASSYKTGDHEQYF. The CDR3, as DNA: TGTGCCAGCAGTTACAAAACAGGGGACCACGAGCAGTACTTC.

The chain links TRBV19 to TRBJ2-7; TRBD2 aligns across 10 bases. V lost 5 bases to trimming and J lost 2 bases; unmatched junction nucleotides: 12. This CDR3 has 17 amino acids. Germline V gives CDR1 LNHDA, CDR2 SQIVND (reference sequence). CDR3 residues: CASSPLGTSVRTYEQYF. Written as DNA, the CDR3 is TGTGCCAGTAGTCCCCTGGGGACTAGCGTGAGAACCTACGAGCAGTACTTC.

The count of this clone is one. CDR3 sequence (DNA): TGTGCTAGTGGTCAGGGGGTTAGTACAGATACGCAGTATTTT. As protein: CASGQGVSTDTQYF. The rearrangement joins TRBV12-5 to TRBJ2-3, with TRBD1 identical over 7 bases. V dropped 5 bases and J dropped 3; count of bases not matched to a gene: 5. Per the germline V gene, CDR1 is LGHNT and CDR2 is FRNRAP. The CDR3 loop spans 14 amino acids.

The chain is built from TRBV30 and TRBJ2-3; 15 nucleotides match TRBD2. Trimming took 5 bases from V and 11 from J; bases not matched to a gene: 5. This CDR3 is built from 13 residues. CDR1 GTSNPN and CDR2 SVGIG come from the germline V gene (reference sequence). The CDR3 DNA is TGTGCCTGGCGGACTAGCGGGGGGGCTAAGCAGTATTTT. This translates into CAWRTSGGAKQYF.

This chain connects TRBV5-6 to TRBJ2-5; the match to TRBD1 covers 8 bases. The germline V gene encodes CDR1 SGHDT and CDR2 YYEEEE. Trimming took 9 bases from V and 2 from J; bases not matched to a gene: 12. There are 15 residues in the CDR3. The CDR3 here is CAIVNQGAAQETQYF. CDR3 sequence (DNA): TGTGCCATCGTTAATCAGGGGGCAGCTCAAGAGACCCAGTACTTC. Full variable domain (rest looked up from reference TRBV5-6 and TRBJ2-5): DAGVTQSPTHLIKTRGQQVTLRCSPKSGHDTVSWYQQALGQGPQFIFQYYEEEERQRGNFPDRFSGHQFPNYSSELNVNALLLGDSALYLCAIVNQGAAQETQYFGPGTRLLVL.

This clone was seen once. One end of the junction is discordant with germline, which a read error may explain. The rearrangement links TRBV30 to TRBJ2-7; D not certain. The V gene's germline CDR1 is GTSNPN and CDR2 SVGIG (reference sequence). This CDR3 has 13 amino acids. The CDR3 here is CAWSNQFSNEQYF. The CDR3 DNA is TGTGCCTGGAGTAACCAGTTCTCCAACGAGCAGTACTTC.

The chain uses TRBV3-1 (or the pseudogene TRBV3-2) and TRBJ2-2, with D possibly matching TRBD2 (6 bases). CDR1 and CDR2 from the germline V gene are LGHDT and YNNKEL (reference sequence). The V gene lost 4 bases and the J gene lost 7 bases, with 13 bases spanning the gap. This CDR3 is 14 amino acids long. In nucleotides, the CDR3 is TGTGCCAGCAGCCGACGGGGAGGCAACGGGGAGCTGTTTTTT. Translation gives CASSRRGGNGELFF.

The rearrangement joins TRBV7-2 to TRBJ2-5; TRBD1 agrees at 7 bases. Germline loops: CDR1 SGHTA, CDR2 FQGNSA. There are 13 residues in the CDR3. The trim removed 3 bases at V and 4 bases at J, leaving 2 bases unmatched. CDR3 sequence reads: CASSFRGRETQYF. The CDR3 DNA reads as TGTGCCAGCAGCTTCAGGGGGAGAGAGACCCAGTACTTC.

This clone was seen a handful of times. This rearrangement joins TRBV19 to TRBJ1-5; no firm D call. V dropped 0 bases and J dropped 4 bases, with 4 bases sitting between them. The CDR3 runs to 13 residues. Germline CDR1 is LNHDA and CDR2 is SQIVND (reference sequence). The CDR3 DNA reads TGTGCCAGTAGTATAGAGAGGAATCAGCCCCAGCATTTT. Protein: CASSIERNQPQHF.

This clone was seen more than once but under ten times. The chain joins TRBV19 to TRBJ2-7, with a weak D call TRBD2 (5 bases). Trimming took off 4 bases at V and 0 bases at J, with 7 bases between the two ends. The germline V gene has CDR1 LNHDA and CDR2 SQIVND (reference sequence). The CDR3 has 13 amino acids. CDR3 nucleotides: TGTGCCAGTAGTAGAGGGAGCTCCTACGAGCAGTACTTC. It is translated as CASSRGSSYEQYF.

V usage is TRBV9 and J usage is TRBJ2-2, with D perhaps matching TRBD2 (5 bases). CDR1 and CDR2 (germline): SGDLS, YYNGEE. There are 15 residues in the CDR3. Between the trimmed V and J ends, which lost 2 bases and 2 bases, there was a span of 10 bases. CDR3 amino acids: CASSVGGRNTGELFF. The CDR3 region has the DNA TGTGCCAGCAGCGTTGGTGGGAGAAACACCGGGGAGCTGTTTTTT.

The chain employs TRBV4-1 and TRBJ1-1; D uncertain. CDR1 MGHRA and CDR2 YSYEKL come from the germline V gene. V shed 5 bases and J shed 8 bases, with 21 bases lying between them. The CDR3 has 15 residues. The CDR3 loop reads CASSASQQDGGEAFF. In nucleotides, the CDR3 is TGCGCCAGCAGCGCCAGCCAGCAGGATGGAGGAGAAGCTTTCTTT.

The chain couples TRBV4-3 to TRBJ1-4; 12 nucleotides match TRBD1. The CDR3 consists of 16 residues. Per the germline V gene, CDR1 is LGHNA and CDR2 is YSLEER. V trimming: 0 bases; J trimming: 11 bases; junction bases outside the gene matches: 7. The CDR3 sequence is CASSQDMGTGGGKLFF. CDR3 DNA: TGCGCCAGCAGCCAAGATATGGGGACAGGGGGCGGCAAACTGTTTTTT.

The chain carries TRBV6-5 and TRBJ1-6, with D unresolved. The CDR3 has 14 residues. Between the trimmed V and J ends, which lost 6 bases and 4 bases, there was a span of 10 bases. Germline values: CDR1 MNHEY, CDR2 SVGAGI. The CDR3 loop is CASRLEDYNSPLHF. The CDR3 DNA follows: TGTGCCAGCAGGTTGGAGGATTATAATTCACCCCTCCACTTT.

The gene calls are TRBV5-5 and TRBJ1-6; 7 bases match TRBD1. In germline, CDR1 is SGHKS, CDR2 YYEKEE (reference sequence). CDR3 length: 15 residues. V was clipped by 0 bases and J by 10 bases; unmatched bases: 7. In DNA, the CDR3 is TGTGCCAGCAGCTTGGGAAGACAGGGCGGATCACCCCTCCACTTT. Protein sequence: CASSLGRQGGSPLHF.

The chain joins TRBV6-2 or TRBV6-3 to TRBJ2-2; 7 bases match TRBD1. CDR3 size: 16 residues. Trimming removed 4 bases from V and 1 base from J; junction bases left unmatched: 6. Germline lookup yields CDR1 MNHEY and CDR2 SVGEGT. CDR3 nucleotides: TGTGCCAGCAGTTGGGGACAGACCGTGAACACCGGGGAGCTGTTTTTT. Translated, it gives CASSWGQTVNTGELFF.

The chain combines TRBV30 with TRBJ1-1; no firm D call. The CDR3 sequence is 13 residues long. The germline CDR1 and CDR2 sequences are GTSNPN and SVGIG (reference sequence). The ends were cut back, 3 bases at V and 1 base at J, with 9 bases in the middle. CDR3: CAWSPGGNTEAFF. The CDR3, as DNA: TGTGCCTGGAGCCCGGGAGGGAACACTGAAGCTTTCTTT.

This clone was seen once. The rearrangement uses TRBV10-3 and TRBJ1-3, with D possibly matching TRBD1 (6 bases). This CDR3 is 16 amino acids long. The germline CDR1 and CDR2 sequences are ENHRY and SYGVKD. The germline V and J ends were trimmed by 3 bases and 0 bases, with 12 bases remaining between them. CDR3 DNA sequence: TGTGCCATCAGTGAACAGGACAGAGTCTCTGGAAACACCATATATTTT. Amino acid sequence: CAISEQDRVSGNTIYF.

This chain joins TRBV7-9 and TRBJ1-2, with D possibly matching TRBD1 (5 bases). Germline assignment: CDR1 SEHNR and CDR2 FQNEAQ (reference sequence). The germline V and J ends were trimmed by 6 bases and 1 base, with 9 bases remaining between them. The CDR3 has 13 amino acids. For the CDR3, the DNA is TGTGCCAGCAGTGAACAGGATAACTATGGCTACACCTTC. Protein: CASSEQDNYGYTF.

The V and J genes are TRBV2 and TRBJ2-7; 12 bases agree with TRBD2. The trim removed 0 bases at V and 0 bases at J, leaving 0 bases unmatched. This CDR3 is 16 amino acids long. CDR1 and CDR2 from the germline V gene are SNHLY and FYNNEI. The chain's CDR3 is CASSEAGLAGSYEQYF. The CDR3 bases are TGTGCCAGCAGTGAAGCGGGACTAGCGGGCTCCTACGAGCAGTACTTC.

The gene calls are TRBV11-3 and TRBJ2-7; D perhaps matches TRBD2 (5 bases). The germline V gene encodes CDR1 SGHNT and CDR2 YENEEA. This CDR3 region has 14 residues. V was cut by 5 bases and J by 6 bases, with 17 bases left in between. Written as DNA, the CDR3 is TGTGCCAGCAGCCCTGACTATAGTTCGGGCGAGCAGTACTTC. Residues: CASSPDYSSGEQYF. Filled out from reference TRBV11-3 and TRBJ2-7, the complete variable domain reads EAGVVQSPRYKIIEKKQPVAFWCNPISGHNTLYWYLQNLGQGPELLIRYENEEAVDDSQLPKDRFSAERLKGVDSTLKIQPAELGDSAVYLCASSPDYSSGEQYFGPGTRLTVT.

The V gene is TRBV5-1, the J gene TRBJ1-4; 9 nucleotides line up with TRBD1. This CDR3 spans 15 amino acids. Germline-derived CDR1 and CDR2 are SGHRS and YFSETQ. The junction had 4 bases not matched to a gene; V was cut back by 3 bases and J by 4 bases. CDR3 in amino acids: CASSWDRALNEKLFF. The CDR3 region has the DNA TGCGCCAGCAGCTGGGACAGGGCACTTAATGAAAAACTGTTTTTT.

The rearrangement links TRBV4-1 to TRBJ1-2, with TRBD1 as a possible D gene (6 bases). Trimming removed 1 base from V and 0 bases from J, with 9 bases in between. This CDR3 is built from 15 residues. Germline V lookup: CDR1 MGHRA, CDR2 YSYEKL. Here the CDR3 DNA reads TGCGCCAGCAGCCAAGTGCAGGGGACTAACTATGGCTACACCTTC. The encoded protein is CASSQVQGTNYGYTF.

This chain links TRBV4-1 with TRBJ2-2; no clear D. Germline V lookup: CDR1 MGHRA, CDR2 YSYEKL. The CDR3 spans 17 residues. V gave up 4 bases and J gave up 2 bases, with 17 bases separating them. The CDR3 loop reads CASSPRQVSLNTGELFF. The CDR3 region has the DNA TGCGCCAGCAGCCCCCGCCAGGTCAGCCTAAACACCGGGGAGCTGTTTTTT.